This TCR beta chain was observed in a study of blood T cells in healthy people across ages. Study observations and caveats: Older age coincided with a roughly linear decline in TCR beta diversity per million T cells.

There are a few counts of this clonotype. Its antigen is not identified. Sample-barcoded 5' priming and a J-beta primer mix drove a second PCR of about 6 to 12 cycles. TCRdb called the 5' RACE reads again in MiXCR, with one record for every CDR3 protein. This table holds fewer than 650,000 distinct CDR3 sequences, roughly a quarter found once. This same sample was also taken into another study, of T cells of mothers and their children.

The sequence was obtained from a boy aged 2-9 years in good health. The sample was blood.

CDR3 sequence (DNA): TGTGCCAGCAGTGAAGGCAGGGAGCATCGGGAGACCCAGTACTTC. Its translation: CASSEGREHRETQYF. The chain has TRBV25-1 and TRBJ2-5; D tentatively fits TRBD1 or TRBD2 (5 bases each). This CDR3 is built from 15 residues. Germline V gene data show CDR1 as MGHDK and CDR2 as SYGVNS. Trimming pared 2 bases from V and 5 bases from J, leaving 15 bases between. Drawing the rest from reference TRBV25-1 and TRBJ2-5, the complete variable domain is EADIYQTPRYLVIGTGKKITLECSQTMGHDKMYWYQQDPGMELHLIHYSYGVNSTEKGDLSSESTVSRIRTEHFPLTLESARPSHTSQYLCASSEGREHRETQYFGPGTRLLVL.